This T cell receptor beta chain is drawn from a study of technical replicates of blood from several donors. Generated by immunoSEQ multiplex PCR, the TCRdb table keeps only in-frame clones and is missing some. The top ten hold about 0.25% of the sample, which has 75,000 to 100,000 clones, roughly 94% seen once. Germline V CDR1 and CDR2: WNHNN, SYGVQD (reference sequence). The CDR3 runs 16 residues. The ends were cut back, 5 bases at V and 2 bases at J, with 17 bases in the middle. Material for sequencing was T cells isolated from PBMCs. The sequence derives from a human donor in good health. V is TRBV10-1 and J is TRBJ2-3, with D perhaps TRBD1 (6 bases). Here the CDR3 reads CASSHPPRTDTDTQYF. The CDR3 region has the DNA TGCGCCAGCAGTCACCCACCCCGGACAGACACAGATACGCAGTATTTT.